A single sample is the source of the 2 T cell receptor beta chains below, sequenced in a study of blood T cell repertoires in COVID-19. Libraries were prepared by immunoSEQ multiplex PCR; TCRdb keeps only in-frame clonotypes and omits some of them. The sample consists of about 350,000 clones, about 92% of them appearing once. The sequenced sample consisted of peripheral blood. Receptor source: a woman between 55 and 75 years old with COVID-19, enrolled during active disease.

Details on this clone: Other DNA sequences within the sample encode an identical CDR3. The CDR3 bases are TGTGCCAGCTCCCTGAGGAACACTGAAGCTTTCTTT. It codes for CASSLRNTEAFF. The chain has TRBV18 and TRBJ1-1; D gene ambiguous. Trimming cost V 6 bases and J 1 base, with 6 bases left between them. CDR1 and CDR2 from the germline V gene are KGHSH and LQKENI. The CDR3 has 12 amino acids.

This clone came up once. The chain uses TRBV4-1 and TRBJ1-2; maybe TRBD1 (6 bases). This CDR3 is built from 14 residues. Germline lookup yields CDR1 MGHRA and CDR2 YSYEKL. V was trimmed by 0 bases and J by 6 bases, leaving 11 bases between them. CDR3 in amino acids: CASSQDTTGHGYTF. As DNA, the CDR3 is TGCGCCAGCAGCCAAGATACGACAGGTCATGGCTACACCTTC.